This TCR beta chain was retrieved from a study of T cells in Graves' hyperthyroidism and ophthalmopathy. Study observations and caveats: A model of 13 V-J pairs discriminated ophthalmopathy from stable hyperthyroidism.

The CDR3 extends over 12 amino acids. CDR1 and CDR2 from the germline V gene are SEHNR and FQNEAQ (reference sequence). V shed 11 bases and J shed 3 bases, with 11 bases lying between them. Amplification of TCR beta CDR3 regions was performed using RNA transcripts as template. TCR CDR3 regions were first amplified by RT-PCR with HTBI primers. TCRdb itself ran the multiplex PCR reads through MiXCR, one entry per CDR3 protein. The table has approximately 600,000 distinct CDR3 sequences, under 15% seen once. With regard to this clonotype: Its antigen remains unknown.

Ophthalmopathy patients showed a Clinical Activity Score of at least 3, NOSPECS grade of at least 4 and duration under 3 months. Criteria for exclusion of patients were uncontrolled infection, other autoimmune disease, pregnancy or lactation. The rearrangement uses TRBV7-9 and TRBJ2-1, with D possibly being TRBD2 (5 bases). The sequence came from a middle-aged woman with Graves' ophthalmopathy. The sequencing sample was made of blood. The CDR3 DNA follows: TGTGCCTTCGGACGGGGCTACAATGAGCAGTTCTTC. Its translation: CAFGRGYNEQFF. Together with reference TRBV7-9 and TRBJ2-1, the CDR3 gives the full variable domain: DTGVSQNPRHKITKRGQNVTFRCDPISEHNRLYWYRQTLGQGPEFLTYFQNEAQLEKSRLLSDRFSAERPKGSFSTLEIQRTEQGDSAMYLCAFGRGYNEQFFGPGTRLTVL.